The present TCR beta chain was sequenced within a study of blood T cell repertoires in COVID-19. Study overall: Collection of acute and convalescent COVID-19 samples took place in the United States, Italy and Spain.

In the study's own analysis: Amplification of reference gene primers provided the estimated nucleated cell counts. Method: immunoSEQ multiplex PCR; TCRdb's copy keeps in-frame clones and lacks some. The D gene and trimming were derived from the DNA, and the V and J assignments and clone size from that table. The data show just under 65,000 clones, about three quarters seen once. V lost 8 bases and J 1 base, leaving 14 bases between the germline ends. This CDR3 contains 14 residues. Germline V gene data show CDR1 as LNHDA and CDR2 as SQIVND (reference sequence). This TCR was sampled from a human donor in a cohort sampled during active COVID-19. The V call is TRBV19, the J call TRBJ1-1; weak D call: TRBD1 (6 bases). The material sequenced was peripheral blood. The CDR3 coding sequence is TGTGCCAGTTGTTCTCAAGGGGGGAACACTGAAGCTTTCTTT. Translated: CASCSQGGNTEAFF.